This passage covers 26 T cell receptor beta chains from one sample sequenced in a study of radiation and T cells in renal cell carcinoma. Sample time point: baseline pretreatment blood. Sample treatment: 15 Gy SBRT to primary tumor, nephrectomy 4 weeks later. The method was immunoSEQ multiplex PCR; TCRdb's version includes in-frame clones alone and lacks a portion of them. The sample shows 130,000 to 150,000 clones, 88% of them seen only once. Sequenced material: blood, taken from a patient whose treatment included radiotherapy and nephrectomy. These TCRs come from a woman in her 70s with renal cell carcinoma.

The rearrangement joins TRBV5-6 to TRBJ1-1, with D possibly being TRBD1 (5 bases). V dropped 1 base and J dropped 0 bases, with 10 bases sitting between them. The CDR3 has 15 residues. CDR1 and CDR2 from the germline V gene are SGHDT and YYEEEE. The CDR3 DNA is TGTGCCAGCAGCTTGACGAGGGGAATGAACACTGAAGCTTTCTTT. Its translation: CASSLTRGMNTEAFF.

The rearrangement joins TRBV5-1 to TRBJ2-2; tentative D call: TRBD1 (5 bases). This CDR3 spans 15 amino acids. The V end lost 0 bases, the J end lost 4 bases, and 10 bases lay between the germline ends. Germline CDR1 SGHRS, CDR2 YFSETQ. Here the CDR3 reads CASSLGRALTGELFF. CDR3 in DNA: TGCGCCAGCAGCTTGGGCAGGGCGCTCACCGGGGAGCTGTTTTTT.

The count of this clone is one. V and J are TRBV29-1 and TRBJ2-5; 8 bases agree with TRBD2. The CDR3 totals 16 residues. The germline CDR1 and CDR2 sequences are SQVTM and ANQGSEA. Trimming took 0 bases from V and 5 from J; bases not matched to a gene: 11. CDR3 protein: CSVEEVRRRGAETQYF. Here the CDR3 DNA reads TGCAGCGTTGAAGAAGTACGGCGGCGGGGGGCGGAGACCCAGTACTTC. Looking up the rest from reference TRBV29-1 and TRBJ2-5 gives the full variable domain: SAVISQKPSRDICQRGTSLTIQCQVDSQVTMMFWYRQQPGQSLTLIATANQGSEATYESGFVIDKFPISRPNLTFSTLTVSNMSPEDSSIYLCSVEEVRRRGAETQYFGPGTRLLVL.

V is TRBV7-9 and J is TRBJ1-1, with 11 bases matching TRBD1. This CDR3 has 16 amino acids. Trimming removed 5 bases from V and 2 bases from J; junction bases left unmatched: 7. Germline V CDR1 and CDR2: SEHNR, FQNEAQ (reference sequence). For the CDR3, the DNA is TGTGCCAGCAGCACTTCCGGGACAGGGGGAAACACTGAAGCTTTCTTT. It yields the protein CASSTSGTGGNTEAFF.

This rearrangement joins TRBV6-5 to TRBJ2-5; D possibly corresponds to TRBD2 (5 bases). The length of the CDR3 is 12 residues. Trimming shortened V by 8 bases and J by 6 bases, and 13 bases separated the two germline ends. Germline CDR1 is MNHEY and CDR2 is SVGAGI. CDR3 DNA: TGTGCCAGCCGTGAGGGCGAGAAGACCCAGTACTTC. This translates into CASREGEKTQYF.

This clone was seen only a few times. The chain combines TRBV11-1 with TRBJ1-4, with D unresolved. The CDR3 is made up of 14 amino acids. CDR1 and CDR2 from the germline V gene are SGHAT and FQDESV (reference sequence). Trimming stripped 5 bases from V and 8 bases from J, with 15 bases between. As DNA, the CDR3 is TGTGCCAGCAGCCCAGGACGCCTAGAGGAAAAACTGTTTTTT. Its translation: CASSPGRLEEKLFF.

The chain is built from TRBV5-1 and TRBJ1-1; the D gene is possibly TRBD1 (5 bases). Trimming left V 1 base short and J 7 bases short, with 20 bases between. This CDR3 comprises 16 residues. Germline-derived CDR1 and CDR2 are SGHRS and YFSETQ. The CDR3 region is CASSLPKPGVDSEAFF. DNA of the CDR3: TGCGCCAGCAGCTTGCCAAAACCGGGGGTGGATAGTGAAGCTTTCTTT.

The gene calls are TRBV6-1 and TRBJ2-4; 12 bases are shared with TRBD1. The CDR3 runs to 16 residues. Looked up from germline, CDR1 is MNHNS and CDR2 is SASEGT. J gave up 4 bases and V 4 bases, and 5 bases lay outside the gene matches. Here the CDR3 reads CASSAGQGARKNIQYF. In nucleotides, the CDR3 is TGTGCCAGCAGTGCGGGACAGGGGGCGCGAAAAAACATTCAGTACTTC.

The J gene is TRBJ2-7, the V gene TRBV7-6, with D perhaps TRBD1 (6 bases). Germline CDR1 SGHVS, CDR2 FNYEAQ. The CDR3 consists of 14 residues. The V end lost 1 base, the J end lost 4 bases, and 11 bases lay between the germline ends. CDR3: CASSLDRVGYEQYF. Here the CDR3 DNA reads TGTGCCAGCAGCTTAGACAGGGTCGGGTACGAGCAGTACTTC.

The chain employs TRBV6-5 and TRBJ1-3, with D unresolved. The germline V gene encodes CDR1 MNHEY and CDR2 SVGAGI. Between the trimmed V and J ends, which lost 9 bases and 1 base, there was a span of 16 bases. The CDR3 totals 15 residues. In DNA, the CDR3 is TGTGCCAGTCACCCAACCCGGTCGTCTGGAAACACCATATATTTT. Its protein product is CASHPTRSSGNTIYF.

The chain combines TRBV6-6 with TRBJ1-2; D not certain. Germline CDR1 is MNHNY and CDR2 is SVGAGI (reference sequence). Trimming stripped 3 bases from V and 4 bases from J, with 12 bases between. The CDR3 has 14 residues. Here the CDR3 reads CASSYSDGSYGYTF. The CDR3 nucleotides read TGTGCCAGCAGTTATTCCGACGGCAGCTATGGCTACACCTTC.

The sample holds a few counts of this clone. The rearrangement joins TRBV30 to TRBJ1-2; D not certain. The CDR3 is made up of 12 amino acids. Trimming removed 5 bases at V and 2 bases at J, with 9 bases between. Per germline, CDR1 GTSNPN and CDR2 SVGIG (reference sequence). The CDR3 spells CAWERENYGYTF. The CDR3 DNA reads TGTGCCTGGGAACGAGAGAACTATGGCTACACCTTC.

The chain employs TRBV28 and TRBJ1-5; D might be TRBD1 (6 bases). Germline CDR1 is MDHEN and CDR2 is SYDVKM. The CDR3 spans 15 residues. Trimming pared 3 bases from V and 6 bases from J, leaving 15 bases between. CDR3 loop: CASSLASGVSQPQHF. The CDR3 DNA reads as TGTGCCAGCAGTTTGGCCTCAGGGGTAAGTCAGCCCCAGCATTTT.

The chain employs TRBV29-1 and TRBJ2-3; possibly TRBD1 for D (5 bases). V gave up 7 bases and J gave up 6 bases, with 14 bases separating them. The CDR3 consists of 12 residues. Germline loops: CDR1 SQVTM, CDR2 ANQGSEA. The CDR3, as DNA: TGCAGCGGAGAGGTTGGGGCGGATACGCAGTATTTT. It encodes CSGEVGADTQYF.

The rearrangement links TRBV28 to TRBJ1-1; D is ambiguous. V lost 1 base to trimming and J lost 0 bases, with 3 bases between them. The CDR3 runs 13 residues. Germline CDR1 reads MDHEN; CDR2 reads SYDVKM. The CDR3 DNA follows: TGTGCCAGCAGTTTATTGGTGAACACTGAAGCTTTCTTT. It translates to CASSLLVNTEAFF. The whole variable domain, remainder taken from reference TRBV28 and TRBJ1-1, is DVKVTQSSRYLVKRTGEKVFLECVQDMDHENMFWYRQDPGLGLRLIYFSYDVKMKEKGDIPEGYSVSREKKERFSLILESASTNQTSMYLCASSLLVNTEAFFGQGTRLTVV.

The rearrangement joins TRBV20-1 to TRBJ2-7; TRBD1 might be the D (6 bases). Trimming removed 3 bases at V and 6 bases at J, with 9 bases between. The CDR3 extends over 11 amino acids. Germline V lookup: CDR1 DFQATT, CDR2 SNEGSKA (reference sequence). The CDR3 sequence is CSARAGVEQYF. CDR3 nucleotide sequence: TGCAGTGCTAGGGCAGGGGTCGAGCAGTACTTC.

The chain has TRBV2 and TRBJ1-6, with D possibly matching TRBD1 (5 bases). CDR3 length equals 14 residues. V gave up 6 bases and J gave up 6 bases, with 12 bases separating them. From germline, CDR1 is SNHLY and CDR2 FYNNEI. The CDR3 DNA follows: TGTGCCAGCAGCGCGGGACGGTCTAATTCACCCCTCCACTTT. This codes for CASSAGRSNSPLHF.

The chain joins TRBV5-5 to TRBJ2-7, with D possibly being TRBD1 (5 bases). CDR3 length: 14 amino acids. V was shortened by 5 bases and J by 2 bases, with 14 bases between the two germline ends. Germline V gene lookup returns CDR1 SGHKS and CDR2 YYEKEE (reference sequence). The CDR3 DNA reads as TGTGCCAGCAGACCTCAGGGTCCCGCCTACGAGCAGTACTTC. Translation gives CASRPQGPAYEQYF.

The rearrangement uses TRBV6-1 and TRBJ2-3; the D is unclear. The CDR3 totals 12 residues. CDR1 MNHNS and CDR2 SASEGT come from the germline V gene. With 7 bases removed from V and 6 bases from J, the gap between germline ends came to 11 bases. The CDR3: CASMRIRDTQYF. The CDR3 DNA is TGTGCCAGCATGCGCATCAGGGATACGCAGTATTTT.

The rearrangement joins TRBV6-1 to TRBJ1-1; possible D gene TRBD1, 6 bases. CDR1 MNHNS and CDR2 SASEGT come from the germline V gene. Trimming took 9 bases from V and 5 from J, leaving 16 bases between them. The CDR3 is made up of 13 amino acids. The CDR3 DNA reads as TGTGCCAGTAACAGGGAGTTTAGAACTGAAGCTTTCTTT. It yields the protein CASNREFRTEAFF.

This clone was counted a single time. The chain recombines TRBV5-1 with TRBJ2-5, with D possibly matching TRBD2 (5 bases). V lost 2 bases, J lost 1 base, and 12 bases lay in between. CDR3 size: 15 residues. Germline V gene sequence: CDR1 SGHRS, CDR2 YFSETQ. This CDR3 is CASSLSGKSQETQYF. The CDR3 DNA reads as TGCGCCAGCAGCTTATCGGGGAAAAGCCAAGAGACCCAGTACTTC.

The rearrangement joins TRBV11-2 to TRBJ2-7, with D hard to call. CDR1 SGHAT and CDR2 FQNNGV come from the germline V gene. V lost 0 bases and J lost 2, with 5 bases in between. This CDR3 contains 13 residues. The CDR3 sequence: CASSLELAYEQYF. CDR3 nucleotide sequence: TGTGCCAGCAGCTTAGAGCTAGCCTACGAGCAGTACTTC. Supplemented by reference TRBV11-2 and TRBJ2-7, the full variable domain reads EAGVAQSPRYKIIEKRQSVAFWCNPISGHATLYWYQQILGQGPKLLIQFQNNGVVDDSQLPKDRFSAERLKGVDSTLKIQPAKLEDSAVYLCASSLELAYEQYFGPGTRLTVT.

The chain recombines TRBV18 with TRBJ1-3, with a possible D match to TRBD1 (5 bases). V was shortened by 3 bases and J by 3 bases, with 12 bases between the two germline ends. Germline CDR1 and CDR2: KGHSH and LQKENI. The CDR3 is 15 residues long. The CDR3 loop is CASSPVRGSGNTIYF. CDR3 nucleotides: TGTGCCAGCTCACCGGTTAGGGGAAGTGGAAACACCATATATTTT.

The J gene is TRBJ1-3, the V gene TRBV4-1; the D is unclear. This CDR3 comprises 17 residues. In germline, CDR1 is MGHRA, CDR2 YSYEKL. With 1 base removed from V and 3 bases from J, the gap between germline ends came to 16 bases. As DNA, the CDR3 is TGCGCCAGCAGCCAAGTTGATCTCGGGATAGGTGGAAACACCATATATTTT. Its protein is CASSQVDLGIGGNTIYF.

V gene TRBV7-8 combines with J gene TRBJ2-3; 11 positions match TRBD1. CDR1 and CDR2 from the germline V gene are SGHVS and FQNEAQ. Trimming cost V 4 bases and J 5 bases; bases outside gene matches: 5. CDR3 length: 15 amino acids. The chain's CDR3 is CASSSGGTGGDTQYF. The CDR3 coding sequence is TGTGCCAGCAGCTCCGGGGGGACAGGGGGAGATACGCAGTATTTT.

This clone was seen only once. This sample includes further DNA sequences coding for the same CDR3. The rearrangement uses TRBV20-1 and TRBJ2-5; possibly TRBD2 for D (6 bases). Trimming shortened V by 5 bases and J by 5 bases, and 9 bases separated the two germline ends. This CDR3 has 11 amino acids. The germline V gene encodes CDR1 DFQATT and CDR2 SNEGSKA (reference sequence). The CDR3 DNA follows: TGCAGTGCTTCCGCGGGGGAGACCCAGTACTTC. Translating gives CSASAGETQYF.